A single sample is the source of the 9 T cell receptor beta chains below, sequenced in a study of early T cells in non-severe SARS-CoV-2 infection. Using its own MiXCR run on the 5' RACE reads, TCRdb lists one record per CDR3 protein. The sample yields around 30,000 distinct CDR3 sequences, roughly 5.7% seen once. Sequencing used whole blood. Source of these receptors: an adult who was a healthcare worker with PCR-confirmed SARS-CoV-2 infection or an uninfected control (not recorded which).

This clonotype was seen many times. The chain combines TRBV27 with TRBJ2-7; D gene ambiguous. Trimming pared 0 bases from V and 2 bases from J, leaving 8 bases between. The CDR3 consists of 14 residues. Looked up from germline, CDR1 is MNHEY and CDR2 is SMNVEV (reference sequence). The CDR3 DNA reads as TGTGCCAGCAGTTTATCGAACGGTCCCTACGAGCAGTACTTC. Residues: CASSLSNGPYEQYF.

In this sample, this clonotype turned up many times. The V and J genes are TRBV12-3 or TRBV12-4 and TRBJ2-7; 8 bases fit TRBD2. There are 14 residues in the CDR3. Trimming removed 5 bases from V and 2 bases from J; junction bases left unmatched: 5. The CDR3 DNA sequence: TGTGCCAGCAGTCCTTACGGGGGGGCCTACGAGCAGTACTTC. Amino acids: CASSPYGGAYEQYF.

There are many counts of this clonotype. This chain's CDR3 is CASSNLAGQETQYF. The DNA for the CDR3 is TGTGCCAGCAGTAATCTAGCGGGACAAGAGACCCAGTACTTC. The chain links TRBV7-9 to TRBJ2-5; 9 bases map to TRBD2. This CDR3 is 14 amino acids long. Trimming at V came to 6 bases and at J to 2 bases, leaving 4 bases not matched to a gene. Per the germline V gene, CDR1 is SEHNR and CDR2 is FQNEAQ (reference sequence).

This clonotype was detected many times. The junction departs from germline at one end; a sequencing error may be responsible. The V call is TRBV20-1, the J call TRBJ2-1; 11 nucleotides align to TRBD2. Germline V gene sequence: CDR1 DFQATT, CDR2 SNEGSKA (reference sequence). This CDR3 has 15 amino acids. CDR3 region: CSAGDSGGARNEQFF. DNA for the CDR3: TGCAGTGCTGGAGATAGCGGGGGGGCCCGCAATGAGCAGTTCTTC.

Ten or more counts support this clonotype. The rearrangement links TRBV6-5 to TRBJ1-5; tentatively, D is TRBD1 (6 bases). The CDR3 runs 15 residues. The germline V gene has CDR1 MNHEY and CDR2 SVGAGI. Trimming stripped 6 bases from V and 0 bases from J, with 12 bases between. CDR3 sequence (DNA): TGTGCCAGCAGCCCCGGGACAAATAGCAATCAGCCCCAGCATTTT. It codes for CASSPGTNSNQPQHF.

This clonotype was observed many times. This rearrangement joins TRBV20-1 to TRBJ2-7, with a possible D match to TRBD1 (5 bases). The CDR3 length is 14 residues. CDR1 DFQATT and CDR2 SNEGSKA come from the germline V gene (reference sequence). V lost 1 base and J lost 3, with 13 bases in between. CDR3 region: CSARAPGRDYEQYF. CDR3 coding DNA: TGCAGTGCTAGAGCACCGGGCAGGGACTACGAGCAGTACTTC.

The V call is TRBV19, the J call TRBJ2-1; maybe TRBD2 (5 bases). From germline, CDR1 is LNHDA and CDR2 SQIVND (reference sequence). V shed 7 bases and J shed 7 bases, with 8 bases lying between them. The CDR3 length is 11 residues. The CDR3 spells CASNRGNEQFF. The CDR3 nucleotides read TGTGCCAGTAATCGGGGTAATGAGCAGTTCTTC. Full variable domain (rest looked up from reference TRBV19 and TRBJ2-1): DGGITQSPKYLFRKEGQNVTLSCEQNLNHDAMYWYRQDPGQGLRLIYYSQIVNDFQKGDIAEGYSVSREKKESFPLTVTSAQKNPTAFYLCASNRGNEQFFGPGTRLTVL.

This clonotype has just a few counts. The chain joins TRBV10-3 to TRBJ2-6; 8 nucleotides align to TRBD1. Trimming cost V 3 bases and J 4 bases; bases outside gene matches: 5. The CDR3 has 16 amino acids. Germline lookup yields CDR1 ENHRY and CDR2 SYGVKD. The CDR3 protein is CAISDQGAQGANVLTF. The CDR3 bases are TGTGCCATCAGTGACCAGGGGGCGCAGGGGGCCAACGTCCTGACTTTC.

There are many counts of this clonotype. The chain joins TRBV5-5 to TRBJ2-3; D may be TRBD2 (6 bases). V was trimmed by 7 bases and J by 5 bases, leaving 20 bases between them. The CDR3 is 15 amino acids. Germline V gene data show CDR1 as SGHKS and CDR2 as YYEKEE (reference sequence). This chain's CDR3 is CASSSRTRGVDTQYF. The CDR3 DNA reads as TGTGCCAGCTCCTCCCGTACCCGCGGGGTAGATACGCAGTATTTT.